This T cell receptor (beta chain) was identified during a study of blood T cells in healthy people across ages. The study's findings and limits: Naive CD4+ cells and diversity were both higher in long-lived donors than in aged donors.

This clonotype was seen only a few times. Its antigen is currently unknown. Together with a sample-barcoded 5' primer, a J-beta primer mix was included in a second PCR lasting about 7 to 11 cycles. Via MiXCR, TCRdb re-called the 5' RACE reads, giving one row per CDR3 protein. The sample yields about 930,000 distinct CDR3 sequences, 25% to 30% seen once. This CDR3 has 14 residues. V was shortened by 7 bases and J by 4 bases, with 16 bases between the two germline ends. This sample also appeared in a second study, on T cells of mothers and their children. According to that study: Per mother, over 9 million TCR beta CDR3 reads were obtained; per child, roughly 2.9 million.

The V and J genes are TRBV12-3 or TRBV12-4 and TRBJ1-1; possible D gene TRBD1, 6 bases. The sequenced sample was blood. The clonotype was recovered from a woman aged 40-49 years in good health. The CDR3 region is CASTGSQGPTEAFF. The CDR3 DNA follows: TGTGCCAGCACCGGATCGCAGGGGCCCACTGAAGCTTTCTTT.